These 2 T cell receptor beta chains were sequenced from one sample in a study of blood T cell repertoires in COVID-19. Only in-frame clones appear in the TCRdb table, and some are missing; sequencing was by immunoSEQ multiplex PCR. The sample yields 120,000 or so clones, approximately 80% seen once. The sequenced sample was peripheral blood. The source is a woman in her forties or fifties with acute or convalescent COVID-19.

The genes are TRBV10-3 and TRBJ1-2, with D perhaps matching TRBD1 (5 bases). Looked up from germline, CDR1 is ENHRY and CDR2 is SYGVKD. Trimming removed 0 bases at V and 8 bases at J, with 10 bases between. This CDR3 is 13 amino acids long. The DNA of the CDR3 is TGTGCCATCAGTGAGTCCACAGGTTGGGGCTACACCTTC. It yields the protein CAISESTGWGYTF.

This clone was seen a few times. V gene TRBV19 combines with J gene TRBJ1-2, with TRBD1 as a possible D gene (5 bases). The germline V and J ends were trimmed by 7 bases and 0 bases, with 12 bases remaining between them. CDR1 is LNHDA, CDR2 SQIVND, per germline (reference sequence). This CDR3 comprises 14 residues. CDR3 in amino acids: CASKEQETNYGYTF. In DNA, the CDR3 is TGTGCCAGTAAGGAACAGGAGACTAACTATGGCTACACCTTC. Together with reference TRBV19 and TRBJ1-2, the CDR3 gives the full variable domain: DGGITQSPKYLFRKEGQNVTLSCEQNLNHDAMYWYRQDPGQGLRLIYYSQIVNDFQKGDIAEGYSVSREKKESFPLTVTSAQKNPTAFYLCASKEQETNYGYTFGSGTRLTVV.